These T cell receptor beta chains were read from a single sample in a study of blood T cell repertoires in COVID-19. Assay used: immunoSEQ multiplex PCR; TCRdb lists only in-frame clones, some missing. The data hold around 230,000 clones, with less than 90% observed a single time. Sequencing was done on a sample of peripheral blood. The receptors stem from a man in his forties or fifties with acute or convalescent COVID-19. Each CDR3 is given with its conserved first and last residue. D genes are given only for firm matches. Size is stated for part of the rows, as once, few or many counts, or as a class when the clone is expanded.

TRBV7-2	-	TRBJ2-7	-	CASSQGSLANEQYF	TGTGCCAGCAGCCAGGGGTCTCTTGCCAACGAGCAGTACTTC
TRBV6-5	-	TRBJ2-7	-	CATSGQQGSYEQYF	TGTGCCACCTCCGGACAACAAGGCTCCTACGAGCAGTACTTC
TRBV28	-	TRBJ1-1	-	CASSLMGHQNTEAFF	TGTGCCAGCAGTTTAATGGGACATCAGAACACTGAAGCTTTCTTT
TRBV9	-	TRBJ2-3	TRBD2	CASSASSGRGTDTQYF	TGTGCCAGCAGCGCCTCTAGCGGGAGAGGGACAGATACGCAGTATTTT
TRBV7-3	-	TRBJ2-1	-	CASSPQRNNEQFF	TGTGCCAGCAGCCCCCAGCGTAACAATGAGCAGTTCTTC
TRBV5-4	-	TRBJ2-1	TRBD1	CASSSIRDRNNEQFF	TGTGCCAGCAGCTCAATCCGGGACAGAAACAATGAGCAGTTCTTC
TRBV6-5	-	TRBJ1-1	TRBD1	CASIRDRGNTEAFF	TGTGCCAGCATTAGGGACAGGGGAAACACTGAAGCTTTCTTT
TRBV24-1	once	TRBJ1-2	-	CATSDTRLRSGPLSPYGYTF	TGTGCCACCAGTGATACCCGCCTCAGGTCCGGCCCTCTGAGCCCCTATGGCTACACCTTC
TRBV19	-	TRBJ1-5	TRBD1	CASREGQGAVQPQHF	TGTGCCAGTAGGGAGGGACAGGGGGCGGTTCAGCCCCAGCATTTT
TRBV5-4	-	TRBJ2-3	TRBD2	CASSFGTSSSDTQYF	TGTGCCAGCAGCTTCGGGACTAGTAGTTCAGATACGCAGTATTTT
TRBV30	-	TRBJ2-5	-	CAWKYPAGNLRETQYF	TGTGCCTGGAAATACCCAGCGGGTAATCTCCGGGAGACCCAGTACTTC
TRBV3-1/TRBV3-2	-	TRBJ2-7	TRBD2	CASSQEGLAGAGEQYF	TGTGCCAGCAGCCAAGAGGGTCTAGCGGGAGCGGGTGAGCAGTACTTC
TRBV15	-	TRBJ2-1	-	CATSSSGQGVHEQFF	TGTGCCACCAGCAGTTCGGGTCAGGGTGTCCATGAGCAGTTCTTC
TRBV12-3/TRBV12-4	-	TRBJ1-2	TRBD1	CASSLDRGFGYTF	TGTGCCAGCAGTCTAGACAGGGGTTTCGGCTACACCTTC
TRBV10-3	few	TRBJ2-1	-	CAILDTQNEQFF	TGTGCCATTCTCGACACCCAAAATGAGCAGTTCTTC
TRBV19	-	TRBJ1-3	-	CASSIGGVSGNTIYF	TGTGCCAGTAGTATTGGAGGAGTCTCTGGAAACACCATATATTTT
TRBV5-6	-	TRBJ2-3	-	CASSLLGRDSDTQYF	TGTGCCAGCAGCTTGCTCGGCAGGGACTCAGATACGCAGTATTTT
TRBV4-3	-	TRBJ2-7	TRBD2	CASSQGSSGPEQYF	TGCGCCAGCAGCCAAGGCTCTAGCGGGCCAGAGCAGTACTTC
TRBV5-1	-	TRBJ2-5	-	CASSLSGDETQYF	TGCGCCAGCAGCTTGTCCGGGGATGAGACCCAGTACTTC
TRBV7-7	once	TRBJ2-7	-	CASTPRPDIEQYF	TGTGCTAGCACTCCCCGCCCAGACATCGAGCAGTACTTC
TRBV27	-	TRBJ2-7	-	CASSLLRSSYEQYF	TGTGCCAGCAGTTTATTGCGGAGCTCCTACGAGCAGTACTTC
TRBV7-7	-	TRBJ2-2	-	CASSAHRDTLPNTGELFF	TGTGCCAGCAGCGCCCACCGGGACACCTTGCCGAACACCGGGGAGCTGTTTTTT
TRBV5-4	-	TRBJ1-1	-	CASHTAGGFHRDTEAFF	TGTGCCAGCCATACTGCGGGGGGCTTTCACAGGGACACTGAAGCTTTCTTT
TRBV27	once	TRBJ2-6	TRBD1	CASSLEGTALRLGANVLTF	TGTGCCAGCAGTCTCGAAGGGACAGCTCTACGGTTGGGGGCCAACGTCCTGACTTTC